This TCR beta chain was captured in a study of blood T cell repertoires in COVID-19. The germline V gene has CDR1 ENHRY and CDR2 SYGVKD. The CDR3 totals 15 residues. Unmatched junction bases numbered 8, after V lost 7 bases and J lost 1 base. Methods used by the authors: Estimation of nucleated cell counts was performed using reference gene primer amplification. Sequenced by immunoSEQ multiplex PCR; TCRdb stores in-frame clones only, minus some. V, J and clone size derive from that table, while D and trimming were established from the DNA sequence. The sample lists 60,000 to 70,000 clones, 80% to 85% occurring once.

This sequence was found in a human donor in a cohort sampled during active COVID-19. The chain combines TRBV10-3 with TRBJ1-2; 8 bases match TRBD1. Sequenced sample: peripheral blood. Here the CDR3 DNA reads TGTGCCATCAAACCGACAGGGGAGGGTAACTATGGCTACACCTTC. It is translated as CAIKPTGEGNYGYTF.